The entry below gives a single T cell receptor beta chain sequence along with its context. Unmatched junction bases numbered 1, after V lost 2 bases and J lost 7 bases. Germline CDR1 MNHEY, CDR2 SVGEGT. The CDR3 is 12 amino acids. This specimen comes from a study of blood T cell repertoires in COVID-19. Sequencing was performed with immunoSEQ multiplex PCR; in TCRdb, only in-frame clones are kept and a portion is missing. The sample has more than 300,000 clones; more than 75% are singletons. The chain couples TRBV6-2 or TRBV6-3 to TRBJ1-1; TRBD1 agrees at 7 bases. The sequenced sample consisted of peripheral blood. The sequence was obtained from a woman in her thirties with COVID-19, enrolled during active disease. The DNA for the CDR3 is TGTGCCAGCAGTTACGGGACAGTTGAAGCTTTCTTT. This codes for CASSYGTVEAFF.